Shown below are 26 T cell receptor beta chains from a single sample sequenced in a study of T cell changes during pregnancy in multiple sclerosis. Some clones are missing from TCRdb's copy, which holds only in-frame ones; the method was immunoSEQ multiplex PCR. The sample records tens of thousands of clones, around 92% being singletons. The material sequenced was CD4+ T cells from peripheral blood mononuclear cells, taken after pregnancy. The receptors derive from a female donor with multiple sclerosis, enrolled in a pregnancy study.

V and J are TRBV18 and TRBJ2-3; 14 bases match TRBD2. CDR1 is KGHSH, CDR2 LQKENI, per germline. V lost 4 bases and J lost 1; bases outside the gene matches: 1. This CDR3 is built from 16 residues. CDR3 nucleotides: TGTGCCAGCTCACGGACTAGCGGGGGGCGCACAGATACGCAGTATTTT. Its translation is CASSRTSGGRTDTQYF.

This chain connects TRBV19 to TRBJ1-5; no clear D. Germline V lookup: CDR1 LNHDA, CDR2 SQIVND (reference sequence). CDR3 length: 14 amino acids. Deletions cut 3 bases from V and 5 bases from J, with 11 bases between. CDR3 sequence: CASSMNRGYQPQHF. The CDR3 bases are TGTGCCAGTAGTATGAATCGAGGATATCAGCCCCAGCATTTT.

The chain links TRBV4-2 to TRBJ2-5, with D possibly TRBD2 on 5 matching bases. The V and J ends lost 1 base and 0 bases respectively, with 15 bases between them. The length of the CDR3 is 17 residues. The germline V gene encodes CDR1 LGHNA and CDR2 YNFKEQ. CDR3 loop: CASSQVGAGTYQETQYF. The CDR3 region has the DNA TGTGCCAGCAGCCAAGTAGGCGCGGGTACTTACCAAGAGACCCAGTACTTC.

V usage is TRBV6-1 and J usage is TRBJ2-7, with a possible D match to TRBD1 (5 bases). Trimming left V 3 bases short and J 4 bases short, with 19 bases between. Germline V lookup: CDR1 MNHNS, CDR2 SASEGT. The CDR3 contains 16 residues. CDR3 loop: CASSDWARRGGYEQYF. CDR3 coding DNA: TGTGCCAGCAGTGACTGGGCCAGAAGGGGCGGTTACGAGCAGTACTTC.

This clone has only one observation. The V and J genes are TRBV7-8 and TRBJ2-1; 12 bases map to TRBD2. Germline lookup yields CDR1 SGHVS and CDR2 FQNEAQ. This CDR3 is 15 amino acids long. The V segment lost 4 bases and the J segment 4 bases; nucleotides outside the gene matches: 2. This CDR3 reads CASSYGLAGYNEQFF. CDR3 nucleotide sequence: TGTGCCAGCAGCTATGGACTAGCGGGGTACAATGAGCAGTTCTTC. Complete variable domain (other parts from reference TRBV7-8 and TRBJ2-1): GAGVSQSPRYKVAKRGQDVALRCDPISGHVSLFWYQQALGQGPEFLTYFQNEAQLDKSGLPSDRFFAERPEGSVSTLKIQRTQQEDSAVYLCASSYGLAGYNEQFFGPGTRLTVL.

V is TRBV9 and J is TRBJ1-3, with D perhaps matching TRBD1 (6 bases). Germline V CDR1 and CDR2: SGDLS, YYNGEE. Trimming took 4 bases from V and 2 from J, leaving 16 bases between them. The CDR3 runs 16 residues. CDR3 amino acids: CASSRSTGFTGNTIYF. CDR3 nucleotide sequence: TGTGCCAGCAGCAGATCGACAGGTTTTACTGGAAACACCATATATTTT.

V and J are TRBV12-5 and TRBJ2-3, with 7 bases that match TRBD1. The germline V gene encodes CDR1 LGHNT and CDR2 FRNRAP. With V trimmed by 1 base and J by 3 bases, 4 bases remained unmatched. The CDR3 has 15 amino acids. This CDR3 is CASGLDRGRTDTQYF. CDR3 in DNA: TGTGCTAGTGGTTTGGACAGGGGACGAACAGATACGCAGTATTTT.

J is TRBJ1-1 and V is TRBV7-9; 10 bases are shared with TRBD1. CDR3 length equals 15 residues. Germline values: CDR1 SEHNR, CDR2 FQNEAQ (reference sequence). J was trimmed by 9 bases and V by 4 bases; bases with no gene match: 11. The CDR3 region has the DNA TGTGCCAGCAGCTCAGGGACAGGGGCTCAACCTAAAGCTTTCTTT. Its protein is CASSSGTGAQPKAFF.

The DNA for the CDR3 is TGCGCCAGCAGCCCTATCACGGGACTAGCGGGAGGGGATGGCATTCAGTACTTC. It specifies CASSPITGLAGGDGIQYF. The rearrangement joins TRBV4-1 to TRBJ2-4, with 16 bases aligning to TRBD2. The junction had 12 bases not matched to a gene; V was cut back by 4 bases and J by 9 bases. From germline, CDR1 is MGHRA and CDR2 YSYEKL. The CDR3 is made up of 18 amino acids.

The chain uses TRBV30 and TRBJ2-7, with 7 bases lining up with TRBD2. The V gene's germline CDR1 is GTSNPN and CDR2 SVGIG (reference sequence). This CDR3 contains 14 residues. The trim removed 3 bases at V and 3 bases at J, leaving 8 bases unmatched. Here the CDR3 DNA reads TGTGCCTGGAGATTGCGGGAGCGGAGCTACGAGCAGTACTTC. It encodes CAWRLRERSYEQYF.

V and J are TRBV19 and TRBJ2-3; 12 bases are shared with TRBD2. Germline V gene data show CDR1 as LNHDA and CDR2 as SQIVND (reference sequence). The CDR3 sequence is 13 residues long. J was trimmed by 6 bases and V by 7 bases; bases with no gene match: 2. The CDR3 DNA reads as TGTGCCAGTAATGGACTAGCGGGGGATACGCAGTATTTT. This gives the protein CASNGLAGDTQYF.

The gene calls are TRBV27 and TRBJ2-1; D is perhaps TRBD1 (5 bases). The CDR3 runs 13 residues. V was trimmed by 5 bases and J by 4 bases, leaving 9 bases between them. Per the germline V gene, CDR1 is MNHEY and CDR2 is SMNVEV (reference sequence). CDR3 residues: CASSLQVYNEQFF. For the CDR3, the DNA is TGTGCCAGCAGTCTACAGGTATACAATGAGCAGTTCTTC.

The chain combines TRBV2 with TRBJ1-2; 9 positions match TRBD1. Germline V CDR1 and CDR2: SNHLY, FYNNEI. Trimming took 11 bases from V and 0 from J; bases not matched to a gene: 4. The CDR3 has 13 residues. Here the CDR3 DNA reads TGTGCCGGGACAGGGCTCGCTAACTATGGCTACACCTTC. It yields the protein CAGTGLANYGYTF.

The chain is built from TRBV27 and TRBJ2-1; possibly TRBD2 for D (5 bases). V was clipped by 3 bases and J by 0 bases, with 9 bases between them. There are 15 residues in the CDR3. Germline V gene sequence: CDR1 MNHEY, CDR2 SMNVEV (reference sequence). CDR3 amino acids: CASSLGASSYNEQFF. The DNA for the CDR3 is TGTGCCAGCAGTTTGGGAGCCAGCTCCTACAATGAGCAGTTCTTC.

The count of this clone is one. The chain is built from TRBV19 and TRBJ1-4, with TRBD1 matching 7 bases. From germline, CDR1 is LNHDA and CDR2 SQIVND (reference sequence). There are 15 residues in the CDR3. Germline trimming cut 10 bases from V and 4 bases from J; bases unmatched to any gene: 12. CDR3 coding DNA: TGTGCCACCAAAACCAGGGGGATAGGTAATGAAAAACTGTTTTTT. Protein sequence: CATKTRGIGNEKLFF.

The CDR3, as DNA: TGTGCCAGCAGTGACGGGACAGGGGGCAATGAGCAGTTCTTC. It yields the protein CASSDGTGGNEQFF. The V gene is TRBV7-9, the J gene TRBJ2-1, with TRBD1 matching 11 bases. The J segment lost 6 bases and the V segment lost 6 bases, leaving 4 bases of the junction unmatched. CDR1 and CDR2 from the germline V gene are SEHNR and FQNEAQ (reference sequence). The CDR3 is 14 residues long.

V and J are TRBV28 and TRBJ1-4; D is undetermined. The germline V gene encodes CDR1 MDHEN and CDR2 SYDVKM. The germline V and J ends were trimmed by 5 bases and 5 bases, with 6 bases remaining between them. The CDR3 runs 12 residues. The CDR3 is CASSQRNEKLFF. In DNA form, the CDR3 reads TGTGCCAGCAGTCAGCGAAATGAAAAACTGTTTTTT. The full variable domain, with the rest looked up from reference TRBV28 and TRBJ1-4, is DVKVTQSSRYLVKRTGEKVFLECVQDMDHENMFWYRQDPGLGLRLIYFSYDVKMKEKGDIPEGYSVSREKKERFSLILESASTNQTSMYLCASSQRNEKLFFGSGTQLSVL.

The V and J genes are TRBV5-1 and TRBJ2-5, with TRBD1 identical over 11 bases. The trim removed 4 bases at V and 5 bases at J, leaving 4 bases unmatched. There are 14 residues in the CDR3. Looked up from germline, CDR1 is SGHRS and CDR2 is YFSETQ. CDR3 nucleotide sequence: TGCGCCAGCAGCCAAGGACAGGGGGCGGAGACCCAGTACTTC. This gives the protein CASSQGQGAETQYF. Filled out from reference TRBV5-1 and TRBJ2-5, the complete variable domain reads KAGVTQTPRYLIKTRGQQVTLSCSPISGHRSVSWYQQTPGQGLQFLFEYFSETQRNKGNFPGRFSGRQFSNSRSEMNVSTLELGDSALYLCASSQGQGAETQYFGPGTRLLVL.

The chain uses TRBV6-1 and TRBJ1-5, with D hard to call. The V gene's germline CDR1 is MNHNS and CDR2 SASEGT. Trimming stripped 4 bases from V and 6 bases from J, with 16 bases between. The CDR3 sequence is 15 residues long. The DNA of the CDR3 is TGTGCCAGCAGTGGAGGACTGTGGGAAGGTCAGCCCCAGCATTTT. It translates to CASSGGLWEGQPQHF.

This sequence joins TRBV4-2 and TRBJ2-1; 9 nucleotides align to TRBD1. CDR1 and CDR2 (germline): LGHNA, YNFKEQ. This CDR3 comprises 16 residues. J gave up 5 bases and V 0 bases, and 5 bases lay outside the gene matches. CDR3 sequence (DNA): TGTGCCAGCAGCCAAGATCCGGACAGGGGCAACAATGAGCAGTTCTTC. Residues: CASSQDPDRGNNEQFF.

V and J are TRBV2 and TRBJ2-4, with D possibly TRBD2 on 5 matching bases. Germline V gives CDR1 SNHLY, CDR2 FYNNEI. Trimming removed 8 bases from V and 4 bases from J, with 9 bases in between. CDR3 length: 12 residues. This chain's CDR3 is CASAGQKNIQYF. CDR3 sequence (DNA): TGTGCCAGCGCGGGCCAGAAAAACATTCAGTACTTC.

The count of this clone is one. This sequence joins TRBV28 and TRBJ1-5; weak D call: TRBD1 (6 bases). V lost 5 bases, J lost 2 bases, and 16 bases lay in between. The germline gives CDR1 MDHEN, CDR2 SYDVKM. This CDR3 contains 16 residues. The CDR3 reads CASSGIRGEGNQPQHF. The CDR3 DNA follows: TGTGCCAGCAGTGGAATCAGGGGTGAAGGCAATCAGCCCCAGCATTTT. Full variable domain (rest looked up from reference TRBV28 and TRBJ1-5): DVKVTQSSRYLVKRTGEKVFLECVQDMDHENMFWYRQDPGLGLRLIYFSYDVKMKEKGDIPEGYSVSREKKERFSLILESASTNQTSMYLCASSGIRGEGNQPQHFGDGTRLSIL.

V is TRBV4-3 and J is TRBJ1-4, with D possibly TRBD1 on 6 matching bases. Germline V gene data show CDR1 as LGHNA and CDR2 as YSLEER. V was shortened by 0 bases and J by 8 bases, with 13 bases between the two germline ends. The CDR3 has 15 residues. CDR3: CASSQDIGGREKLFF. In nucleotides, the CDR3 is TGCGCCAGCAGCCAAGATATCGGGGGGCGAGAAAAACTGTTTTTT.

This rearrangement joins TRBV18 to TRBJ1-5; 8 positions agree with TRBD1. The CDR3 has 16 residues. V lost 1 base to trimming and J lost 5 bases; unmatched junction nucleotides: 7. Germline-derived CDR1 and CDR2 are KGHSH and LQKENI. In DNA, the CDR3 is TGTGCCAGCTCACCACTTGGACAGGGTAGGGATCAGCCCCAGCATTTT. Translation gives CASSPLGQGRDQPQHF. Filled out from reference TRBV18 and TRBJ1-5, the complete variable domain reads NAGVMQNPRHLVRRRGQEARLRCSPMKGHSHVYWYRQLPEEGLKFMVYLQKENIIDESGMPKERFSAEFPKEGPSILRIQQVVRGDSAAYFCASSPLGQGRDQPQHFGDGTRLSIL.

This chain uses TRBV6-5 with TRBJ2-1; 9 bases map to TRBD1. J lost 7 bases, V lost 0 bases, and 7 bases had no gene match. There are 16 residues in the CDR3. CDR1 and CDR2 (germline): MNHEY, SVGAGI. CDR3 coding DNA: TGTGCCAGCAGTTACTCGAACAGGGGGCGAAGTAATGAGCAGTTCTTC. Translating gives CASSYSNRGRSNEQFF.

The J gene is TRBJ2-1, the V gene TRBV28; D unresolved. Trimming pared 1 base from V and 9 bases from J, leaving 7 bases between. Per the germline V gene, CDR1 is MDHEN and CDR2 is SYDVKM. There are 12 residues in the CDR3. CDR3 sequence: CASSLSGFEQFF. The CDR3 nucleotides read TGTGCCAGCAGTTTATCCGGGTTTGAGCAGTTCTTC.